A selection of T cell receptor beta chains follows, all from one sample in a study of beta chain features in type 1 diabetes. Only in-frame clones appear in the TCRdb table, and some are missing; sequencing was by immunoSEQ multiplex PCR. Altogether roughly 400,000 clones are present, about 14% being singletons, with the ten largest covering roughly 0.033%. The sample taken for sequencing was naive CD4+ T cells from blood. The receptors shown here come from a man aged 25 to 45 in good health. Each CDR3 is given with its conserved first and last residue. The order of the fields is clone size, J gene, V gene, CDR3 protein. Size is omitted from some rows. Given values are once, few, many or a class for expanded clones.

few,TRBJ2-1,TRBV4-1,CASSQVQRNEQFF
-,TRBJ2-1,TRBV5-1,CASSPDGQGHNEQFF
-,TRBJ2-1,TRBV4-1,CASSQVIRQGTSYEQFF
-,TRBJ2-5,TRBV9,CASSVDPYPAGDQETQYF
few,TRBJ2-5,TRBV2,CASSEQTAEETQYF
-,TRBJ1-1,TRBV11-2,CASSPGALMNTEAFF
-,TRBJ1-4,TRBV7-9,CASTTMVTAPNEKLFF
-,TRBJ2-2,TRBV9,CASSVRANTGELFF
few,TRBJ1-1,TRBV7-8,CASSLGQVKNTEAFF
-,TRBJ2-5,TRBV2,CASPPLGAETQYF
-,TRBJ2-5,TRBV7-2,CASSPPNLQETQYF
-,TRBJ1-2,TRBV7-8,CASSFEGALRTF
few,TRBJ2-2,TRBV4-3,CASSPRTGELFF
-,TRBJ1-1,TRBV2,CASSFDTWNTEAFF
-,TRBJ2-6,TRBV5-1,CASSLAGTGVSGANVLTF
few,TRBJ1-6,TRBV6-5,CASSYSFLDSPLHF